This T cell receptor (beta chain) was recorded in a study of T-cell reconstitution after alpha-beta-depleted transplantation in children. Study-level points and caveats: Approximately two months post-transplant, alpha-beta T cells reportedly originated from several hundred expanded graft clones.

In this sample, this clonotype turned up many times. Antigen unknown. A library of TCRbeta sequences, prepared with unique molecular identifiers, was generated. TCRdb passed the PCR reads through MiXCR, listing each CDR3 protein once. The sample includes roughly 670,000 distinct CDR3 sequences, around 14% of them seen just once. Germline V gene sequence: CDR1 ENHRY, CDR2 SYGVKD. V was cut by 2 bases and J by 11 bases, with 10 bases left in between. The CDR3 contains 12 residues. The source material was PBMCs, sampled before TCRalphabeta/CD19-depleted stem cell transplant. This TCR was recovered from a girl aged 2-10 years with congenital amegakaryocytic thrombocytopenia, due to receive a stem cell transplant. The V and J genes are TRBV10-3 and TRBJ1-5; the D is unclear. CDR3 in DNA: TGTGCCATCAGTGAGATCGACGGGACCCAGCATTTT. Amino acids: CAISEIDGTQHF.